The table lists the clone carrying this T cell receptor (beta chain) with a few counts. The entry originates in a study of human T cells and chemical hapten exposure. The V gene lost 4 bases and the J gene lost 0 bases, with 9 bases spanning the gap. The CDR3 covers 14 residues. The germline CDR1 and CDR2 sequences are LGHDT and YNNKEL (reference sequence). As for time point: patch test 1, 2 weeks after DPC sensitization. Treatment of the sample: therapeutic diphenylcyclopropenone sensitization with weekly scalp DPC. Every donor had alopecia and was 18 to 70 years old; all were suitable for DPC. In the original workflow: About 97,000 TCRs per sample was the median, with a range of about 20,000 to 750,000. MiXCR, run by TCRdb on the RACE reads, gives a single entry per CDR3 protein. TCRdb's processing, not the authors', yielded these V and J calls. The table lists 300,000 to 400,000 distinct CDR3 sequences, approximately 6.3% of them singletons.

The chain links TRBV3-1 to TRBJ1-1, with no clear D. The sample consisted of whole blood, taken in connection with sensitization to the hapten diphenylcyclopropenone (DPC). The sequence was collected from a woman aged 18-29 years with alopecia areata. Some clones in this sample may be carry-over from other donors' samples. The CDR3 nucleotides are TGTGCCAGCAGCCGAGACGCCATGAACACTGAAGCTTTCTTT. This gives the protein CASSRDAMNTEAFF. Variable domain in full (rest from reference TRBV3-1 and TRBJ1-1): DTAVSQTPKYLVTQMGNDKSIKCEQNLGHDTMYWYKQDSKKFLKIMFSYNNKELIINETVPNRFSPKSPDKAHLNLHINSLELGDSAVYFCASSRDAMNTEAFFGQGTRLTVV.